This TCR beta chain was observed in a study of PD-1 blockade in classical Hodgkin lymphoma. Generated by immunoSEQ multiplex PCR, the TCRdb table keeps only in-frame clones and is missing some. The table shows tens of thousands of clones, with roughly nine tenths occurring only once. Looked up from germline, CDR1 is SGHTA and CDR2 is FQGNSA. This CDR3 is 16 amino acids long. V lost 0 bases and J lost 5; bases outside the gene matches: 7. Relapses following autologous stem cell transplantation were seen in all patients, with brentuximab vedotin exposure varying. The receptor was isolated from a human donor with classical Hodgkin lymphoma. Sample: peripheral blood mononuclear cells (PBMCs), taken before the second cycle of nivolumab. The chain combines TRBV7-2 with TRBJ2-5; TRBD1 aligns across 9 bases. CDR3 in amino acids: CASSLAPGQGRETQYF. The CDR3 DNA follows: TGTGCCAGCAGCTTAGCTCCGGGACAGGGAAGGGAGACCCAGTACTTC.